This TCR beta chain stems from a study of shared clonotypes between healthy human individuals. Study background: The cohort had a couple of women and a few men, ages 18 to 49. Findings and limits, study-wide: The study found lower generation probabilities in non-shared clonotypes than in those shared by all four donors.

As to this clone: Antigen: not known.

Genomic DNA of every subset was divided equally among multiple immunoSEQ plates. Per the original methods: ImmunoSEQ yielded junction-only sequences lacking quality scores, so filtering differed. The table came from immunoSEQ multiplex PCR; TCRdb's copy has only in-frame clones and leaves some out. V and J calls and clone size are given by that table; D and trimming were obtained from the DNA. This table holds under 1,100,000 clones, around 76% found once. The CDR3 is 12 residues long. V was clipped by 8 bases and J by 2 bases, with 9 bases between them. Germline values: CDR1 MDHEN, CDR2 SYDVKM. This clonotype was sampled from a man between 18 and 35 years old in good health. Source material: memory CD4+ T cells sorted from blood. Subset: CD45RA-negative fraction. The V call is TRBV28, the J call TRBJ1-2, with D possibly matching TRBD1 (5 bases). CDR3 in amino acids: CASSWGNYGYTF. The CDR3 DNA is TGTGCCAGCTCGTGGGGGAACTATGGCTACACCTTC.